The clone carrying this T cell receptor (beta chain) is a singleton in its sample. The record originates from a study of T cells of healthy individuals. Each CDR3 protein gets one entry after TCRdb re-called the 5' RACE reads with MiXCR. This sample has about 100,000 distinct CDR3 sequences; under 20% occur once, and the top ten carry approximately 6%. From germline, CDR1 is GTSNPN and CDR2 SVGIG (reference sequence). The CDR3 loop spans 15 amino acids. The junction had 12 bases not matched to a gene; V was cut back by 6 bases and J by 2 bases. The rearrangement joins TRBV30 to TRBJ1-1; 7 positions match TRBD1. The sequence was obtained from a human donor in good health. The CDR3 loop reads CACWEGATDNTEAFF. CDR3 coding DNA: TGTGCCTGCTGGGAGGGGGCGACAGATAACACTGAAGCTTTCTTT.